This T cell receptor beta chain is drawn from a study of cytomegalovirus exposure and HLA in healthy donors. Study observations and caveats: Fewer N-insertions than the roughly 630-donor mean were reportedly shown by an Asian-associated ancestry cluster in a later analysis. Researchers left out some V segments, among them TRBV6-2 and TRBV6-3, as indistinguishable. Approximately 160 TCR beta chains were listed as cytomegalovirus-associated.

In the case of this clone: Its antigen is unidentified.

CDR1 MNHNY and CDR2 SVGAGI come from the germline V gene (reference sequence). The V end lost 2 bases, the J end lost 1 base, and 12 bases lay between the germline ends. CDR3 length equals 15 residues. Amplification used 60 Vbeta primers and 13 Jbeta primers. Libraries were prepared by immunoSEQ multiplex PCR; TCRdb keeps only in-frame clonotypes and omits some of them. The table lists under 300,000 clones, approximately 84% of them singletons. The material sequenced was PBMCs. V gene TRBV6-6 combines with J gene TRBJ2-7; D is perhaps TRBD2 (6 bases). The clonotype was recovered from a woman aged 40 to 50 in good health and CMV-seropositive. CDR3 amino acids: CASSYRSSVSYEQYF. CDR3 bases: TGTGCCAGCAGTTACCGTTCTAGCGTATCCTACGAGCAGTACTTC.